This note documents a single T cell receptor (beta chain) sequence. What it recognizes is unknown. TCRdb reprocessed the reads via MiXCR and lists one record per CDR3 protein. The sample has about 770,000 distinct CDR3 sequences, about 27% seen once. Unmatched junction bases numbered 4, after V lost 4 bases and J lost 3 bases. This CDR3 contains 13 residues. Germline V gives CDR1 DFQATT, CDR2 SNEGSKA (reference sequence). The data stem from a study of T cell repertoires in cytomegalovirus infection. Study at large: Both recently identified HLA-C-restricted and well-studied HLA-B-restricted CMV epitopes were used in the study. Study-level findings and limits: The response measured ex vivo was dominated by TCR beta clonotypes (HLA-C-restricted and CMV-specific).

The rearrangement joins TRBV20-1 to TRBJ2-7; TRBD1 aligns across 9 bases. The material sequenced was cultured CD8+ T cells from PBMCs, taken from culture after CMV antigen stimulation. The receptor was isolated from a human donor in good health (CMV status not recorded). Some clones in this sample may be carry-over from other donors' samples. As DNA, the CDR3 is TGCAGTGCTATCGACAGGGGGATCTACGAGCAGTACTTC. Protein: CSAIDRGIYEQYF.